This TCR beta chain is from a study of blood T cells in healthy people across ages. The CDR3 covers 12 residues. Trimming removed 4 bases from V and 4 bases from J, with 7 bases in between. Germline V lookup: CDR1 SGHNT, CDR2 YYREEE (reference sequence). Roughly 10 milliliters of peripheral blood were drawn from each donor. Isolation yielded PBMCs, at least 6.5 million per sample, in every case. The use of a sample-barcoded 5' primer and a J-beta primer mix characterized a second PCR of roughly 7 to 12 cycles. Tags on each cDNA molecule came from a template-switch adaptor with 12 random nucleotides. TCRdb independently ran MiXCR on the 5' RACE reads; one entry per CDR3 protein. This sample has 650,000 to 1,000,000 distinct CDR3 sequences, with around 36% found just once.

Sequenced input: blood. The chain employs TRBV5-4 and TRBJ2-3; D not resolved. The receptor was derived from a man younger than 35 in good health. DNA for the CDR3: TGTGCCAGCAGCGACACATCAGATACGCAGTATTTT. It encodes CASSDTSDTQYF.